This entry concerns a single TCR beta chain. The antigen remains undetermined. Germline assignment: CDR1 LNHNV and CDR2 YYDKDF (reference sequence). There are 15 residues in the CDR3. The V gene lost 8 bases and the J gene lost 4 bases, with 17 bases spanning the gap. The data were obtained in a study of CD8+CD57+ T cells in acquired aplastic anemia. Across the whole study: Sorted CD4+ plus CD8+ cells gave DNA averaging about 3.2 ug.

Findings and caveats of the study: Patients and controls shared approximately 28 CD8+ CDR3 sequences. Patients and healthy controls showed no significant CD8+ Simpson's diversity difference.

Genomic DNA acted as the template from which TCR beta VDJ combination and CDR3 sequence profiling were carried out. TCRdb used MiXCR to reprocess the reads, holding one entry per CDR3 protein. The sample lists around 200,000 distinct CDR3 sequences, just under 50% seen once, with around 9.7% in the top ten. By flow cytometry, patients selected for sequencing had shown an expansion of CD8+CD57+ cells. The patients, all of them, had severe acquired aplastic anemia. Sequencing was performed on sorted CD4+, CD8+, or CD8+CD57+ T cells (not recorded which) from PBMCs. The chain links TRBV15 to TRBJ2-2, with D possibly being TRBD1 (5 bases). The TCR sequence derives from a human donor with aplastic anemia. The CDR3: CATGTGALSTGELFF. CDR3 coding DNA: TGTGCCACCGGTACTGGGGCGCTTAGCACCGGGGAGCTGTTTTTT.